This is a list of T cell receptor beta chains from one sample in a study of blood T cell repertoires in COVID-19. This table comes from immunoSEQ multiplex PCR, and its TCRdb copy is limited to in-frame clones, with some not included. The sample yields roughly 97,000 clones, more than 75% seen once. The specimen was peripheral blood. The receptors shown here come from a man aged 55 to 70 with acute or convalescent COVID-19. Both conserved end residues are part of each CDR3. Only some rows state a clone size, as once, few, many or a class for expanded clones.

TRBJ2-1 | - | TRBV27 | CASSLTGGHNEQFF
TRBJ1-5 | - | TRBV7-2 | CASSPLRSSNQPQHF
TRBJ1-5 | - | TRBV5-1 | CASSLLDSSNQPQHF
TRBJ2-7 | - | TRBV28 | CASSPRLAGAYEQYF
TRBJ2-2 | once | TRBV6-5 | CATFRVFSTGELFF
TRBJ2-2 | once | TRBV10-3 | CAISETAGELFF
TRBJ2-2 | - | TRBV10-1 | CASSLDRVTGELFF
TRBJ2-3 | - | TRBV11-2 | CASSLVGGSSADTQYF
TRBJ2-5 | - | TRBV24-1 | CATSDLPRTGRQETQYF
TRBJ2-2 | - | TRBV10-1 | CASSDLEGASGELFF
TRBJ1-1 | - | TRBV11-2 | CASSPRQGRNTEAFF
TRBJ2-5 | - | TRBV11-2 | CASSKRGRHSLAETQYF
TRBJ1-1 | - | TRBV18 | CASSIQGIEAFF
TRBJ1-2 | - | TRBV11-3 | CASSLAGSFYGYTF
TRBJ2-2 | - | TRBV5-1 | CASSLKGIPGELFF